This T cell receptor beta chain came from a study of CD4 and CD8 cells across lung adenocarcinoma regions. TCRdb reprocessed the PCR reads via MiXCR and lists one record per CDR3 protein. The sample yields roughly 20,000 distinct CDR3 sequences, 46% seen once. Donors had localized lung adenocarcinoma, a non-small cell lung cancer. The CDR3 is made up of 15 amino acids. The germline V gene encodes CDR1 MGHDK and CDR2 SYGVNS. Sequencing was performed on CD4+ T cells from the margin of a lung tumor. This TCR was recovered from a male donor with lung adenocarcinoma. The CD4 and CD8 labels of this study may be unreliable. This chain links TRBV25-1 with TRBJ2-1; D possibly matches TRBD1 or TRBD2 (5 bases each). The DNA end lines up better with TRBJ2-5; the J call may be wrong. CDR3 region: CASRVRDRGRATQYF. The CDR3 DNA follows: TGTGCCAGCAGGGTCCGGGACCGCGGCCGGGCGACCCAGTACTTC.